Sequencing of this T cell receptor (beta chain) was carried out in a study of blood T cell repertoires in COVID-19. About the study: Donors in the United States, Italy and Spain gave samples during acute or convalescent COVID-19. The cDNA or gDNA used as material had been derived from T cells, B-cell-depleted T cells, or PBMCs.

Sequencing was performed with immunoSEQ multiplex PCR; in TCRdb, only in-frame clones are kept and a portion is missing. The data show 95,000 to 110,000 clones, roughly nine tenths seen once. The source is a human donor in a cohort sampled during active COVID-19. Sequenced material: peripheral blood.

This CDR3 reads CASSASSGGVDTQYF. Here the CDR3 DNA reads TGTGCCAGCAGTGCGAGTTCAGGGGGAGTGGATACGCAGTATTTT. This chain links TRBV2 with TRBJ2-3; 7 bases are a match to TRBD1. V trimming: 4 bases; J trimming: 6 bases; junction bases outside the gene matches: 10. Germline V gene data show CDR1 as SNHLY and CDR2 as FYNNEI. The CDR3 totals 15 residues.